Presented here are 5 T cell receptor beta chains from one specimen sequenced in a study of T cells in Graves' hyperthyroidism and ophthalmopathy. The TCR beta CDR3 regions underwent amplification using RNA transcripts as the source. In the first-round RT-PCR of the TCR CDR3, the HTBI primer set was used. From the multiplex PCR reads, TCRdb called clonotypes with MiXCR, one entry per CDR3 protein. This table holds 300,000 to 450,000 distinct CDR3 sequences, roughly 14% found once. Sequencing used blood. These receptors all stem from a woman aged 55 to 70 with Graves' hyperthyroidism.

The table lists this clonotype with a few counts. The gene calls are TRBV30 and TRBJ1-2; 12 bases line up with TRBD1. The CDR3 has 13 amino acids. V was clipped by 7 bases and J by 7 bases; unmatched bases: 7. Germline loops: CDR1 GTSNPN, CDR2 SVGIG (reference sequence). CDR3 DNA: TGTGCCTCCCCGGGACAGGGGGCGCGTGGCTACACCTTC. Translating it yields CASPGQGARGYTF.

This clonotype showed up just once. The chain combines TRBV6-1 with TRBJ2-1; D might be TRBD1 or TRBD2, each matching 5 bases. The V gene's germline CDR1 is MNHNS and CDR2 SASEGT. The CDR3 covers 13 residues. V lost 10 bases and J lost 12, with 22 bases in between. This CDR3 is CATRDLITSGQFF. CDR3 sequence (DNA): TGTGCCACCAGGGACCTAATCACCTCCGGGCAGTTCTTC.

The sample holds many counts of this clonotype. The rearrangement joins TRBV11-2 to TRBJ2-3; the match to TRBD2 covers 11 bases. Trimming at V came to 4 bases and at J to 4 bases, leaving 4 bases not matched to a gene. The CDR3 is 15 amino acids. From germline, CDR1 is SGHAT and CDR2 FQNNGV. The CDR3 DNA follows: TGTGCCAGCAGCTCACTAGCGGGAGTCCCAGATACGCAGTATTTT. Its protein product is CASSSLAGVPDTQYF.

The rearrangement uses TRBV11-2 and TRBJ2-5; 7 positions agree with TRBD1. CDR3 length: 14 residues. V trimming: 5 bases; J trimming: 5 bases; junction bases outside the gene matches: 8. The V gene's germline CDR1 is SGHAT and CDR2 FQNNGV. In DNA, the CDR3 is TGTGCCAGCAGCGGTGGGGACAGTGGCGAGACCCAGTACTTC. Protein: CASSGGDSGETQYF.

About this clonotype itself: Since a much larger clone is just one base distant, this may be a read error. Written as DNA, the CDR3 is TGTGCCAGCAGCCCCGAGGGAGTCTTGACCAGGGAGCTGTTTTTT. Protein: CASSPEGVLTRELFF. This sequence joins TRBV6-1 and TRBJ2-2, with D possibly TRBD2 on 5 matching bases. V lost 6 bases and J lost 9, with 20 bases in between. The CDR3 sequence is 15 residues long. The V gene's germline CDR1 is MNHNS and CDR2 SASEGT.